These 25 T cell receptor beta chains share one sample of origin, sequenced in a study of T cells after yellow fever vaccination. TCRdb re-derived calls from the 5' RACE reads in MiXCR, one entry per CDR3 protein. The sample includes 450,000 to 550,000 distinct CDR3 sequences, about 19% of them seen just once. Source: PBMCs, taken 15 days after the yellow fever booster vaccination. The receptors come from a man aged 30-40 years who received the YFV17D yellow fever vaccine.

This chain uses TRBV3-1 with TRBJ2-1; 8 nucleotides match TRBD2. The V segment lost 0 bases and the J segment 8 bases; nucleotides outside the gene matches: 6. Germline V gives CDR1 LGHDT, CDR2 YNNKEL (reference sequence). The CDR3 is 15 residues long. This chain's CDR3 is CASSQDSAGVYEQFF. As DNA, the CDR3 is TGTGCCAGCAGCCAAGATTCAGCGGGAGTCTATGAGCAGTTCTTC.

This clonotype was counted a few times. The genes are TRBV6-1 and TRBJ2-3, with a possible D match to TRBD2 (5 bases). V was cut by 0 bases and J by 6 bases, with 13 bases left in between. CDR1 and CDR2 from the germline V gene are MNHNS and SASEGT. The CDR3 totals 15 residues. DNA for the CDR3: TGTGCCAGCAGTGAAGCGGGTAGAAGGGAGGATACGCAGTATTTT. Translating it yields CASSEAGRREDTQYF.

DNA for the CDR3: TGTGCCAGCAGCCAAGCCTCTCCTCGCGGGCAAGAGACCCAGTACTTC. Its translation: CASSQASPRGQETQYF. The chain combines TRBV4-2 with TRBJ2-5; D is possibly TRBD2 (5 bases). With 1 base removed from V and 2 bases from J, the gap between germline ends came to 14 bases. Germline lookup yields CDR1 LGHNA and CDR2 YNFKEQ. This CDR3 is built from 16 residues.

This clonotype was recorded a few times. The gene calls are TRBV7-3 and TRBJ2-3, with D hard to call. This CDR3 contains 16 residues. V lost 5 bases, J lost 2 bases, and 17 bases lay in between. In germline, CDR1 is SGHTA, CDR2 FQGTGA. CDR3 amino acids: CASSRHYSQYTDTQYF. DNA of the CDR3: TGTGCCAGCAGCCGACACTATTCACAGTACACAGATACGCAGTATTTT.

Here the CDR3 reads CASSQQAAMIYGYTF. The CDR3 DNA sequence: TGTGCCAGCAGCCAACAGGCAGCAATGATCTATGGCTACACCTTC. The chain carries TRBV7-9 and TRBJ1-2; tentatively, D is TRBD1 (5 bases). The CDR3 is made up of 15 amino acids. CDR1 is SEHNR, CDR2 FQNEAQ, per germline (reference sequence). Trimming took off 5 bases at V and 4 bases at J, with 17 bases between the two ends.

This clonotype was observed a few times. J is TRBJ2-2 and V is TRBV18; D unclear. The V gene's germline CDR1 is KGHSH and CDR2 LQKENI. This CDR3 is 16 amino acids long. Trimming took 4 bases from V and 2 from J, leaving 14 bases between them. The DNA for the CDR3 is TGTGCCAGCTCACGCAGTGAATCCTTTAACACCGGGGAGCTGTTTTTT. It encodes CASSRSESFNTGELFF.

The chain couples TRBV18 to TRBJ2-7; 9 positions match TRBD1. Germline lookup yields CDR1 KGHSH and CDR2 LQKENI. With 2 bases clipped from V and 3 bases from J, the junction kept 8 bases outside the gene matches. This CDR3 is built from 16 residues. CDR3 sequence reads: CASSPRGQGGDYEQYF. The CDR3 nucleotides are TGTGCCAGCTCACCAAGGGGACAGGGCGGGGACTACGAGCAGTACTTC.

The V gene is TRBV10-3, the J gene TRBJ2-3; no firm D call. The CDR3 is 14 amino acids. The germline CDR1 and CDR2 sequences are ENHRY and SYGVKD. The ends were cut back, 6 bases at V and 2 bases at J, with 12 bases in the middle. CDR3 nucleotides: TGTGCCATCAGCACAGTTGGTCCCACAGATACGCAGTATTTT. This encodes CAISTVGPTDTQYF.

V is TRBV5-1 and J is TRBJ2-7; D is unresolved. Germline assignment: CDR1 SGHRS and CDR2 YFSETQ. V was clipped by 4 bases and J by 0 bases, with 11 bases between them. The CDR3 covers 14 residues. The CDR3 DNA follows: TGCGCCAGCAGCATATTTGAGAGCTCCTACGAGCAGTACTTC. As protein: CASSIFESSYEQYF.

This clonotype has a handful of counts. V is TRBV10-3 and J is TRBJ2-1; tentatively, D is TRBD1 (6 bases). Between the trimmed V and J ends, which lost 5 bases and 6 bases, there was a span of 17 bases. Germline loops: CDR1 ENHRY, CDR2 SYGVKD. There are 15 residues in the CDR3. In DNA, the CDR3 is TGTGCCATCAGTCTAACAGGGAATTCTGGCAATGAGCAGTTCTTC. It translates to CAISLTGNSGNEQFF.

This clonotype was detected only a few times. The rearrangement uses TRBV5-1 and TRBJ2-2, with D tentatively TRBD1 or TRBD2 (6 bases each). The ends were cut back, 4 bases at V and 6 bases at J, with 16 bases in the middle. The CDR3 has 15 residues. The germline V gene encodes CDR1 SGHRS and CDR2 YFSETQ. The CDR3 region has the DNA TGCGCCAGCAGCCTCACTCAAGGGGGGTCCGGGGAGCTGTTTTTT. Amino acid sequence: CASSLTQGGSGELFF.

This clonotype was counted a few times. The genes are TRBV20-1 and TRBJ2-5; TRBD2 agrees at 12 bases. Germline values: CDR1 DFQATT, CDR2 SNEGSKA (reference sequence). This CDR3 has 14 residues. The CDR3 DNA reads as TGCCTCACGGAGCTAGCGGGAGGGGGGGAGACCCAGTACTTC. Its protein product is CLTELAGGGETQYF.

This clonotype occurred a few times. The chain links TRBV7-9 to TRBJ2-3; TRBD2 aligns across 14 bases. The germline CDR1 and CDR2 sequences are SEHNR and FQNEAQ (reference sequence). J was trimmed by 2 bases and V by 5 bases; bases with no gene match: 3. This CDR3 is built from 16 residues. In DNA, the CDR3 is TGTGCCAGCAGCCCGACTAGCGGGAGGGTCACAGATACGCAGTATTTT. Protein product: CASSPTSGRVTDTQYF.

This chain joins TRBV19 and TRBJ2-2; possibly TRBD1 or TRBD2 for D (5 bases each). This CDR3 contains 16 residues. Germline V gives CDR1 LNHDA, CDR2 SQIVND (reference sequence). V gave up 5 bases and J gave up 6 bases, with 19 bases separating them. CDR3 amino acids: CASSSPGLVGPGELFF. The CDR3 DNA reads TGTGCCAGTAGTTCCCCGGGGCTAGTCGGCCCCGGGGAGCTGTTTTTT.

The rearrangement links TRBV7-3 to TRBJ2-7, with D possibly matching TRBD1 (5 bases). From germline, CDR1 is SGHTA and CDR2 FQGTGA. This CDR3 has 14 amino acids. V was pared by 5 bases and J by 4 bases, with 15 bases between. DNA for the CDR3: TGTGCCAGCAGCCTTGGGGCAGGGCGGTACGAGCAGTACTTC. Amino acids: CASSLGAGRYEQYF.

This clonotype was picked up a small number of times. The chain links TRBV9 to TRBJ2-7, with D perhaps TRBD1 (5 bases). Germline V gene sequence: CDR1 SGDLS, CDR2 YYNGEE. The CDR3 has 13 residues. V was trimmed by 3 bases and J by 3 bases, leaving 10 bases between them. This chain's CDR3 is CASSGGVDYEQYF. CDR3 bases: TGTGCCAGCAGCGGGGGCGTTGACTACGAGCAGTACTTC.

The chain employs TRBV12-3 or TRBV12-4 and TRBJ2-1; D ambiguous. CDR3 length equals 13 residues. The ends were cut back, 7 bases at V and 7 bases at J, with 14 bases in the middle. CDR3 loop: CASTSGRPNEQFF. For the CDR3, the DNA is TGTGCCAGCACCTCGGGCCGCCCGAATGAGCAGTTCTTC.

The gene calls are TRBV25-1 and TRBJ1-2, with a possible D match to TRBD1 (5 bases). Germline V gives CDR1 MGHDK, CDR2 SYGVNS. The CDR3 spans 16 residues. Trimming removed 6 bases at V and 6 bases at J, with 23 bases between. CDR3 sequence (DNA): TGTGCCAGCAGCACAACTAGGGACGGGGAGGCGCATGGCTACACCTTC. Protein sequence: CASSTTRDGEAHGYTF.

This chain links TRBV12-5 with TRBJ2-3; D might be TRBD2 (5 bases). There are 14 residues in the CDR3. The germline gives CDR1 LGHNT, CDR2 FRNRAP. The V and J ends lost 11 bases and 3 bases respectively, with 18 bases between them. As DNA, the CDR3 is TGTGCTTCTAGAGGGTGGGAACCAACAGATACGCAGTATTTT. Residues: CASRGWEPTDTQYF.

This sequence joins TRBV10-1 and TRBJ2-1; no definite D call. Trimming stripped 6 bases from V and 5 bases from J, with 11 bases between. The CDR3 has 13 residues. CDR1 WNHNN and CDR2 SYGVQD come from the germline V gene (reference sequence). The CDR3 bases are TGCGCCAGCAGCGACGGGTCTCACAATGAGCAGTTCTTC. Protein product: CASSDGSHNEQFF.

The chain is built from TRBV7-2 and TRBJ2-1; D could derive from TRBD1 or TRBD2 (5 bases each). CDR1 SGHTA and CDR2 FQGNSA come from the germline V gene. Deletions cut 5 bases from V and 6 bases from J, with 20 bases between. The CDR3 covers 16 residues. The CDR3 DNA follows: TGTGCCAGCAGCCCCATCGCCGGGGCCCCCGCCAATGAGCAGTTCTTC. This codes for CASSPIAGAPANEQFF. The variable domain in full, with the rest retrieved from reference TRBV7-2 and TRBJ2-1, is GAGVSQSPSNKVTEKGKDVELRCDPISGHTALYWYRQSLGQGLEFLIYFQGNSAPDKSGLPSDRFSAERTGGSVSTLTIQRTQQEDSAVYLCASSPIAGAPANEQFFGPGTRLTVL.

This clonotype has just a few counts. The chain's CDR3 is CASSKPGAQLDTQYF. DNA for the CDR3: TGTGCCAGCAGCAAACCCGGGGCCCAGTTGGATACGCAGTATTTT. This chain links TRBV27 with TRBJ2-3; D may correspond to TRBD1 or TRBD2 (5 bases each). Trimming took off 6 bases at V and 6 bases at J, with 19 bases between the two ends. The CDR3 runs to 15 residues. The germline V gene has CDR1 MNHEY and CDR2 SMNVEV (reference sequence).

The gene calls are TRBV29-1 and TRBJ2-3, with D possibly matching TRBD2 (6 bases). The CDR3 has 15 residues. Trimming removed 6 bases at V and 4 bases at J, with 20 bases between. Germline V gene data show CDR1 as SQVTM and CDR2 as ANQGSEA. Here the CDR3 DNA reads TGCAGCGTCCGGACTACGACGGGAGCCTCAGATACGCAGTATTTT. Translation: CSVRTTTGASDTQYF.

Only a few counts were recorded for this clonotype. The V gene is TRBV2, the J gene TRBJ1-2; TRBD1 matches 7 bases. CDR1 and CDR2 (germline): SNHLY, FYNNEI. This CDR3 region has 15 residues. V lost 6 bases to trimming and J lost 4 bases; unmatched junction nucleotides: 11. The CDR3 nucleotides read TGTGCCAGCAGACCCGGGACAGCTTCCCTCTATGGCTACACCTTC. It encodes CASRPGTASLYGYTF.

This clonotype showed up just a few times. The chain carries TRBV15 and TRBJ2-3; D unresolved. The V and J ends lost 8 bases and 5 bases respectively, with 5 bases between them. The CDR3 consists of 10 residues. Germline CDR1 reads LNHNV; CDR2 reads YYDKDF (reference sequence). The CDR3, as DNA: TGTGCCACCGGGCGAGATACGCAGTATTTT. Protein sequence: CATGRDTQYF. Combining the CDR3 with reference TRBV15 and TRBJ2-3 gives the whole variable domain DAMVIQNPRYQVTQFGKPVTLSCSQTLNHNVMYWYQQKSSQAPKLLFHYYDKDFNNEADTPDNFQSRRPNTSFCFLDIRSPGLGDTAMYLCATGRDTQYFGPGTRLTVL.